Reported below is one TCR beta chain. This sample was included in a study of early T cells in non-severe SARS-CoV-2 infection. Each single cDNA molecule received a unique molecular identifier. TCRdb re-derived calls from the 5' RACE reads in MiXCR, one entry per CDR3 protein. The table has some 57,000 distinct CDR3 sequences, 12% seen once; the top ten hold approximately 9.8%. V was clipped by 3 bases and J by 9 bases, with 13 bases between them. There are 13 residues in the CDR3. CDR1 is SGHAT and CDR2 is FQNNGV in the germline V gene. This chain connects TRBV11-2 to TRBJ2-3; D is unresolved. What was sequenced was whole blood. This clonotype originated in an adult who was a healthcare worker with PCR-confirmed SARS-CoV-2 infection or an uninfected control (not recorded which). In DNA, the CDR3 is TGTGCCAGCAGCTTGGGCGAACCGGTCACGCAGTATTTT. It yields the protein CASSLGEPVTQYF.